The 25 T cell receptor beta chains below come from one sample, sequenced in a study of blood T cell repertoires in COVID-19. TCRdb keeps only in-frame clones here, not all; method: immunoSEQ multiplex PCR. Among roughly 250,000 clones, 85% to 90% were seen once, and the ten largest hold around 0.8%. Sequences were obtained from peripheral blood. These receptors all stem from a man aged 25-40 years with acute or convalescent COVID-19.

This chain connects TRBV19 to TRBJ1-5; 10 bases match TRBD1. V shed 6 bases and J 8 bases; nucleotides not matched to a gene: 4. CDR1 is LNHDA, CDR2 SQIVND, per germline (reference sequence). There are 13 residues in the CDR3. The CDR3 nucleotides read TGTGCCAGTAGCCGGGACAGGGGAGAGCCCCAGCATTTT. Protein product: CASSRDRGEPQHF.

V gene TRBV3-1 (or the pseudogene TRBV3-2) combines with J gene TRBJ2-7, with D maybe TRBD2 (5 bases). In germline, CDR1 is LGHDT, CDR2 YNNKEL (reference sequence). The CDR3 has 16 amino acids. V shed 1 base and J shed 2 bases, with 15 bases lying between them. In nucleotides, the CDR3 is TGTGCCAGCAGCCAAGCCGGTTCGGAGGTTGCCTACGAGCAGTACTTC. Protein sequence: CASSQAGSEVAYEQYF.

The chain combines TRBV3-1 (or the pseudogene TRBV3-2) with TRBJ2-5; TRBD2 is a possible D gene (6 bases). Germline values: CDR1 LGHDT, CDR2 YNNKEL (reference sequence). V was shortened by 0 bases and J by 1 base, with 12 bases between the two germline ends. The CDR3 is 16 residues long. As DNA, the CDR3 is TGTGCCAGCAGCCAAGAGGTTGGAGGGAGCCAAGAGACCCAGTACTTC. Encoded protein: CASSQEVGGSQETQYF.

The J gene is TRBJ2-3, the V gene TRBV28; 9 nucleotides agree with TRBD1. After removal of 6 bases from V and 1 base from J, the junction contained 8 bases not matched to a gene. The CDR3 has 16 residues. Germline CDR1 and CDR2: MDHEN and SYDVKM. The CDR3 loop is CASRQGTGRGTDTQYF. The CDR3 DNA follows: TGTGCCAGCAGACAAGGGACAGGGCGCGGCACAGATACGCAGTATTTT.

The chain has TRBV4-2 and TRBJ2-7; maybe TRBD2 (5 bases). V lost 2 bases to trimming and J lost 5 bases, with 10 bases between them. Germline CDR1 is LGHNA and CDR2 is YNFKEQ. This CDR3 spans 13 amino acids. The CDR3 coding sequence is TGTGCCAGCAGCCAACTACTAGACGACGAGCAGTACTTC. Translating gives CASSQLLDDEQYF.

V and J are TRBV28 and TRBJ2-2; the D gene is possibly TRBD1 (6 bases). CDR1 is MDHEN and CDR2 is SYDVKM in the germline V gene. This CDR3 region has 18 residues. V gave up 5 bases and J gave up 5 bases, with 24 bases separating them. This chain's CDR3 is CASSNPGQRPRRTGELFF. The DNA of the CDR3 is TGTGCCAGCAGTAACCCGGGACAACGCCCACGGAGGACCGGGGAGCTGTTTTTT.

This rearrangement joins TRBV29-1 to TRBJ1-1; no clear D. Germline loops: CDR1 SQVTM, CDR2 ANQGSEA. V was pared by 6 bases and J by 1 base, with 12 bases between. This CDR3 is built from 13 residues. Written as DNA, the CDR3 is TGCAGCGTCGGGTCCCAGAGGAACACTGAAGCTTTCTTT. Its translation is CSVGSQRNTEAFF.

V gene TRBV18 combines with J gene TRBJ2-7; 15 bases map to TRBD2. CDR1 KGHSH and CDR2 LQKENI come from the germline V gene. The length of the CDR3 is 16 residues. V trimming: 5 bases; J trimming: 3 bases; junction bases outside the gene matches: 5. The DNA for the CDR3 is TGTGCCAGCTCATCTCCGGGACTAGCGGGAGGCTACGAGCAGTACTTC. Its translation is CASSSPGLAGGYEQYF.

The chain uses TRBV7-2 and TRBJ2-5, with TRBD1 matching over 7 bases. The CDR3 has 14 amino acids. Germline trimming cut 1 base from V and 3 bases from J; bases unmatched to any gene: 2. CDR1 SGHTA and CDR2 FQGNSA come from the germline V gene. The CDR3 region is CASSLGDRKETQYF. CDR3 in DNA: TGTGCCAGCAGCTTAGGGGACAGAAAAGAGACCCAGTACTTC.

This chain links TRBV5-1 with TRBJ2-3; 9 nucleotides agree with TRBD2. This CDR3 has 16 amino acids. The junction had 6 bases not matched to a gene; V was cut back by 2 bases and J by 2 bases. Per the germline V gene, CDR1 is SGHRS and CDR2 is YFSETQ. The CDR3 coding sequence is TGCGCCAGCAGCTTACGACTAGCGGCGTACACAGATACGCAGTATTTT. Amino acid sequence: CASSLRLAAYTDTQYF.

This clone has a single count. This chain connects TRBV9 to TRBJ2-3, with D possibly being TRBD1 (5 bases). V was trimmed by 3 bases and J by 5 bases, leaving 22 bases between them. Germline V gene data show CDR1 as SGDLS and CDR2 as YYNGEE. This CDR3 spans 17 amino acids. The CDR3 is CASSGKMDLRTGDTQYF. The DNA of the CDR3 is TGTGCCAGCAGCGGAAAGATGGACCTCCGAACAGGAGATACGCAGTATTTT.

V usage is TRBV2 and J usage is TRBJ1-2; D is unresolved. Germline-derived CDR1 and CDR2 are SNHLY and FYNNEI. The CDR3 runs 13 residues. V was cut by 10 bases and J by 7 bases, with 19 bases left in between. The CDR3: CATLESHVGGYTF. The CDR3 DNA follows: TGTGCCACCTTGGAGTCCCATGTGGGTGGCTACACCTTC.

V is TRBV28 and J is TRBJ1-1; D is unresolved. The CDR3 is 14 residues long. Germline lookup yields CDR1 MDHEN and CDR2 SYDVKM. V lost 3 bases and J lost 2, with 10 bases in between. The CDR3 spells CASSLTGYNTEAFF. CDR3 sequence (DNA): TGTGCCAGCAGTTTGACGGGGTACAACACTGAAGCTTTCTTT.

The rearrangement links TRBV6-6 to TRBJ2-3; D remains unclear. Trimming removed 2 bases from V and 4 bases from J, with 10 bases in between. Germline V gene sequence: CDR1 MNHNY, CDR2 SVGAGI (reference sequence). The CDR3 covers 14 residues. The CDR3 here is CASSYGRRPDTQYF. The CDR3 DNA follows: TGTGCCAGCAGTTACGGGCGAAGACCAGATACGCAGTATTTT.

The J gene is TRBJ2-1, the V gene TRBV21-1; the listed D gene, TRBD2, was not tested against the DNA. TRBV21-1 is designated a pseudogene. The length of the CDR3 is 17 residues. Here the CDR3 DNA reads TGTGCCAGCAGCAAAACCCTACTAGCGGGAGGGAACAATGAGCAGTTCTTC. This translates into CASSKTLLAGGNNEQFF.

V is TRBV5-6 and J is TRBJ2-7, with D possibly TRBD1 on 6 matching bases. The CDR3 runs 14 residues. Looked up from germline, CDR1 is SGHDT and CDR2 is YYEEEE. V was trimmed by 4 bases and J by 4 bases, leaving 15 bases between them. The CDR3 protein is CASSLVTGSYEQYF. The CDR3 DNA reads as TGTGCCAGCAGCCTCGTTACAGGGTCTTACGAGCAGTACTTC.

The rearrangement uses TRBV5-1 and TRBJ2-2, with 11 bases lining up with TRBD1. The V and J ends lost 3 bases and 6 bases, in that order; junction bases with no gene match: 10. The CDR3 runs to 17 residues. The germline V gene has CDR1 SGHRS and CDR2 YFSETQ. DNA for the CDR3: TGCGCCAGCAGCTCCCTTACGGACAGGGGGCTGGCCGGGGAGCTGTTTTTT. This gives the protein CASSSLTDRGLAGELFF.

DNA for the CDR3: TGTGCCAGCAGCTTAGAGGACAGGGGATGGGCTTTCTTT. This gives the protein CASSLEDRGWAFF. The chain combines TRBV13 with TRBJ1-1; 9 bases are a match to TRBD1. CDR1 and CDR2 from the germline V gene are PRHDT and FYEKMQ (reference sequence). Trimming took 1 base from V and 11 from J; bases not matched to a gene: 5. This CDR3 has 13 residues.

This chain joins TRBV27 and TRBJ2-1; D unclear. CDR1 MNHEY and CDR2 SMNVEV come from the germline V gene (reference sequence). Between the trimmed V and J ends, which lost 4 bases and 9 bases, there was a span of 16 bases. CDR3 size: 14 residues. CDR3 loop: CASSSRPLSTEQFF. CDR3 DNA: TGTGCCAGCAGTTCGAGGCCCCTAAGCACTGAGCAGTTCTTC.

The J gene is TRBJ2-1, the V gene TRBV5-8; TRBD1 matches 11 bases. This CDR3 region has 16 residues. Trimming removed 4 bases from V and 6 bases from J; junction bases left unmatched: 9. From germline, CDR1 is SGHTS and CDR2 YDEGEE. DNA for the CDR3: TGTGCCAGCAGCCGGTCAGTTGGGACAGGGGGCAATGAGCAGTTCTTC. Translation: CASSRSVGTGGNEQFF.

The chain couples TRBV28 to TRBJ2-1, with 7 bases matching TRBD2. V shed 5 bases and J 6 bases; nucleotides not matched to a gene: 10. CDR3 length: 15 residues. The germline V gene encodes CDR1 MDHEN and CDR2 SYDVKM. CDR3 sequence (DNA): TGTGCCAGCAGTCCCCCAGCGGGGATTCGCAATGAGCAGTTCTTC. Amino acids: CASSPPAGIRNEQFF.

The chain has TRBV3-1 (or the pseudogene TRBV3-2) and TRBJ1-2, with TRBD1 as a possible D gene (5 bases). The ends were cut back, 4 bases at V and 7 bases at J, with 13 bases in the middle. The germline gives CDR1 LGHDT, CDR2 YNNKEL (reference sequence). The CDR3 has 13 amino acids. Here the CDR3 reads CASSLRGRGGYTF. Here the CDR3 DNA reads TGTGCCAGCAGCCTCCGGGGGAGGGGTGGCTACACCTTC.

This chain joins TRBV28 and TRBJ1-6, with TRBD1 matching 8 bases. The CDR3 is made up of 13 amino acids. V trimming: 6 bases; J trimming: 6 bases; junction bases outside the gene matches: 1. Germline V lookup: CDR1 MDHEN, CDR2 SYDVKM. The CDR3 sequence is CASRQGGNSPLHF. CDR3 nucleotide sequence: TGTGCCAGCAGACAGGGGGGTAATTCACCCCTCCACTTT.

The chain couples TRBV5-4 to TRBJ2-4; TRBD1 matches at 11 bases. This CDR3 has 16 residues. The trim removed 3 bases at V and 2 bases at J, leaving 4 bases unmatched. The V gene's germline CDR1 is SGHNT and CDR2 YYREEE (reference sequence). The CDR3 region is CASSSGQGATKNIQYF. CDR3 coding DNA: TGTGCCAGCAGCTCCGGACAGGGGGCTACCAAAAACATTCAGTACTTC.

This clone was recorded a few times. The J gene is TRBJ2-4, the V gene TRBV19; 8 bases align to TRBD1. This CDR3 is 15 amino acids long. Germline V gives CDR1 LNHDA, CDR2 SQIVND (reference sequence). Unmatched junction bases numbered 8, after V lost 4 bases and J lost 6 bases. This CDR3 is CASSTDRGLRNIQYF. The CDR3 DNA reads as TGTGCCAGTAGTACAGACAGGGGATTGAGAAACATTCAGTACTTC.